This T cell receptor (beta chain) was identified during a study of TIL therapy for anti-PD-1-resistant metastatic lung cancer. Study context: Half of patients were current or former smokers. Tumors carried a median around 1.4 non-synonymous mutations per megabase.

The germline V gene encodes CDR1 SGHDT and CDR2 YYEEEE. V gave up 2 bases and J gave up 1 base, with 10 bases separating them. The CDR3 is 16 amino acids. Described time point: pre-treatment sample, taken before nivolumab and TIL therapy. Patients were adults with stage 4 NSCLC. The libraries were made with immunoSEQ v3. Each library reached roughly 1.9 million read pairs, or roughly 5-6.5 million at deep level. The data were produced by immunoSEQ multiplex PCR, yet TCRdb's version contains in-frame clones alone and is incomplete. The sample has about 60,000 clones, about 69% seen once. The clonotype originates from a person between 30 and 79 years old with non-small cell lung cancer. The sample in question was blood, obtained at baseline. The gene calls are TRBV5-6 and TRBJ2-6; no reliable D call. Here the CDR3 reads CASSLGLASGANVLTF. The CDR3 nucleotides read TGTGCCAGCAGCTTAGGGTTAGCTTCTGGGGCCAACGTCCTGACTTTC. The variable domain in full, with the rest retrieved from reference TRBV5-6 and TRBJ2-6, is DAGVTQSPTHLIKTRGQQVTLRCSPKSGHDTVSWYQQALGQGPQFIFQYYEEEERQRGNFPDRFSGHQFPNYSSELNVNALLLGDSALYLCASSLGLASGANVLTFGAGSRLTVL.